This T cell receptor beta chain was captured by sequencing in a study of CD8 T cells in Susac syndrome. Study summary: Patients with Susac syndrome were therapy-naive, on corticosteroids, or on intravenous immunoglobulin alone at blood draw.

Random hexamers served to reverse transcribe roughly 0.45 to 1 ug RNA. With immunoSEQ multiplex PCR, TCR beta CDR3 was amplified across 54 Vbeta and 13 Jbeta. MiXCR was run by TCRdb on the immunoSEQ multiplex PCR reads, yielding one entry per CDR3 protein. Of roughly 250,000 distinct CDR3 sequences listed, 90% to 97% are singletons. J was trimmed by 5 bases and V by 3 bases; bases with no gene match: 0. This CDR3 has 14 amino acids. Germline CDR1 KGHSH, CDR2 LQKENI. This clonotype was sampled from a human donor with Susac syndrome. Sequenced sample: CD4+ T cells from PBMCs. The chain uses TRBV18 and TRBJ2-5; 13 bases are shared with TRBD2. The CDR3 sequence: CASSPTSGGETQYF. The CDR3 region has the DNA TGTGCCAGCTCACCGACTAGCGGGGGGGAGACCCAGTACTTC. The full variable domain, in which reference TRBV18 and TRBJ2-5 provide the parts outside the CDR3, is NAGVMQNPRHLVRRRGQEARLRCSPMKGHSHVYWYRQLPEEGLKFMVYLQKENIIDESGMPKERFSAEFPKEGPSILRIQQVVRGDSAAYFCASSPTSGGETQYFGPGTRLLVL.